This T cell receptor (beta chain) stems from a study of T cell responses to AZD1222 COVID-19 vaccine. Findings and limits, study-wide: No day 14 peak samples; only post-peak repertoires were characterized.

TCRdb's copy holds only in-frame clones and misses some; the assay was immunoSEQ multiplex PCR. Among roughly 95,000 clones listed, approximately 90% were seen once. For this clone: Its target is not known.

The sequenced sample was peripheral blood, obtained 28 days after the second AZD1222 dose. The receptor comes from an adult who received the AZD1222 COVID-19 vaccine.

The CDR3 DNA sequence: TGTGCCAGCAGCCACAGGACAGGGGTTCTGGCTAATGAAAAACTGTTTTTT. Protein: CASSHRTGVLANEKLFF. The chain carries TRBV2 and TRBJ1-4, with TRBD1 matching 9 bases. CDR3 length: 17 amino acids. Germline CDR1 is SNHLY and CDR2 is FYNNEI. J gave up 3 bases and V 6 bases, and 11 bases lay outside the gene matches.